Below, 3 T cell receptor beta chains from the same sample are listed, as sequenced in a study of cytomegalovirus exposure and HLA in healthy donors (dated by TCRdb to about 2017). To prepare the library, the immunoSEQ multiplex PCR assay was applied. For the multiplex PCR, a mixture combining 60 forward primers for TCR Vbeta segments and 13 reverse primers for TCR Jbeta segments was used. TCRdb's version of the immuneACCESS table is confined to in-frame rearrangements and falls short of the full clone set. An unresolved V gene accounts for under half of the shortfall where checked; the remainder is of unknown origin. The sample records about 130,000 clones, 60% to 85% of which are singletons. 1.8% of the sample is in the top ten clones. What was sequenced was PBMCs. These receptors were collected from a middle-aged woman in good health and CMV-seronegative.

This chain joins TRBV28 and TRBJ2-1; D remains ambiguous. Germline V gene sequence: CDR1 MDHEN, CDR2 SYDVKM. V was pared by 7 bases and J by 2 bases, with 15 bases between. The CDR3 loop spans 15 amino acids. The CDR3 sequence: CASTSIRRPYNEQFF. CDR3 DNA sequence: TGTGCCAGCACCTCCATCCGGAGACCCTACAATGAGCAGTTCTTC.

In DNA, the CDR3 is TGTGCCAGCAGTTACGGGGGACAGGGGGCGAGTAACATTCAGTACTTC. Its protein is CASSYGGQGASNIQYF. This rearrangement joins TRBV6-6 to TRBJ2-4; TRBD1 matches 12 bases. CDR1 is MNHNY, CDR2 SVGAGI, per germline (reference sequence). V shed 2 bases and J 7 bases; nucleotides not matched to a gene: 6. CDR3 length equals 16 residues.

The rearrangement links TRBV5-4 to TRBJ2-1, with 10 bases matching TRBD1. Per the germline V gene, CDR1 is SGHNT and CDR2 is YYREEE (reference sequence). After removal of 2 bases from V and 6 bases from J, the junction contained 5 bases not matched to a gene. This CDR3 region has 15 residues. CDR3 sequence (DNA): TGTGCCAGCAGCTTCCCGGGACAGGGGATCAATGAGCAGTTCTTC. Translating it yields CASSFPGQGINEQFF.